This T cell receptor beta chain was found in a study of blood T cell repertoires in COVID-19. Study details: The analysed material was cDNA or gDNA that came from T cells, B-cell-depleted T cells, or PBMCs.

Seattle patient enrollment occurred during active infection, with longitudinal follow-up thereafter. Measured with immunoSEQ multiplex PCR; TCRdb has only the in-frame clones, and not every one. The sample lists tens of thousands of clones; 90% were seen once. This CDR3 spans 16 amino acids. J gave up 5 bases and V 2 bases, and 7 bases lay outside the gene matches. Germline lookup yields CDR1 SGHTA and CDR2 FQGNSA. This sequence was found in a man aged 50 or older with COVID-19, enrolled during active disease. Specimen: peripheral blood. The V gene is TRBV7-2, the J gene TRBJ2-7, with 12 bases that match TRBD2. CDR3 sequence: CASSLLAGGPSDEQYF. The CDR3 bases are TGTGCCAGCAGCTTACTAGCGGGAGGGCCTAGCGACGAGCAGTACTTC.